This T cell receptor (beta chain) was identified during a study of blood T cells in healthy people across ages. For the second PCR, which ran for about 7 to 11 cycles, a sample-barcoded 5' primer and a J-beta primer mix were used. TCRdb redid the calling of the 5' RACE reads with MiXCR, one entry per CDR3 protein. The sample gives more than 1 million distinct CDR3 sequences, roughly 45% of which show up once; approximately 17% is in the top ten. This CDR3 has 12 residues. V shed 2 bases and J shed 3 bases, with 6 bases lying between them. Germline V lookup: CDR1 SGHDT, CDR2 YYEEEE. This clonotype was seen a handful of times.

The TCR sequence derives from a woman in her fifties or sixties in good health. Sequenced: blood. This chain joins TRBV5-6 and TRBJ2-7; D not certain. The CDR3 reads CASSFIGYEQYF. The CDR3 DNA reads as TGTGCCAGCAGCTTTATAGGCTACGAGCAGTACTTC. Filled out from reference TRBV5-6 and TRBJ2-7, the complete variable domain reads DAGVTQSPTHLIKTRGQQVTLRCSPKSGHDTVSWYQQALGQGPQFIFQYYEEEERQRGNFPDRFSGHQFPNYSSELNVNALLLGDSALYLCASSFIGYEQYFGPGTRLTVT.